What follows are 26 T cell receptor beta chains derived from one specimen sequenced in a study of T cell responses to AZD1222 COVID-19 vaccine. The data were produced by immunoSEQ multiplex PCR, yet TCRdb's version contains in-frame clones alone and is incomplete. The repertoire holds about 83,000 clones, with roughly 90% as singletons. The specimen was peripheral blood, collected on day 0 of MenACWY control vaccination. The receptors come from an adult in good health.

This clone occurred once. The chain recombines TRBV28 with TRBJ2-3, with a tentative D call TRBD2 (6 bases). Germline CDR1 and CDR2: MDHEN and SYDVKM. The ends were cut back, 2 bases at V and 0 bases at J, with 18 bases in the middle. The CDR3 extends over 18 amino acids. The CDR3 here is CASSLLSGGPVSTDTQYF. The CDR3 DNA sequence: TGTGCCAGCAGTTTACTTAGCGGAGGGCCTGTTAGCACAGATACGCAGTATTTT.

The chain recombines TRBV11-2 with TRBJ1-1, with no clear D. Per the germline V gene, CDR1 is SGHAT and CDR2 is FQNNGV. This CDR3 has 13 amino acids. V was clipped by 1 base and J by 6 bases, with 9 bases between them. The CDR3 DNA reads as TGTGCCAGCAGCTTAGTTATTGACTCTGAAGCTTTCTTT. This gives the protein CASSLVIDSEAFF.

The chain joins TRBV28 to TRBJ1-4; D possibly corresponds to TRBD1 (6 bases). Germline V gives CDR1 MDHEN, CDR2 SYDVKM. Trimming removed 2 bases at V and 7 bases at J, with 14 bases between. The CDR3 totals 15 residues. The CDR3 DNA follows: TGTGCCAGCAGTTTAGGGGGCCCCCTTAGTGAAAAACTGTTTTTT. Its translation: CASSLGGPLSEKLFF.

This rearrangement joins TRBV7-8 to TRBJ2-2, with D perhaps matching TRBD1 (5 bases). The CDR3 contains 16 residues. V was clipped by 7 bases and J by 1 base, with 16 bases between them. Per germline, CDR1 SGHVS and CDR2 FQNEAQ. This chain's CDR3 is CASTAEGARNTGELFF. The CDR3 DNA reads TGTGCCAGCACCGCCGAAGGGGCCAGGAACACCGGGGAGCTGTTTTTT. The variable domain in full, completed from reference TRBV7-8 and TRBJ2-2, reads GAGVSQSPRYKVAKRGQDVALRCDPISGHVSLFWYQQALGQGPEFLTYFQNEAQLDKSGLPSDRFFAERPEGSVSTLKIQRTQQEDSAVYLCASTAEGARNTGELFFGEGSRLTVL.

The chain employs TRBV5-1 and TRBJ2-7; 7 positions agree with TRBD1. The CDR3 spans 15 residues. Trimming cost V 0 bases and J 3 bases; bases outside gene matches: 6. Germline V gives CDR1 SGHRS, CDR2 YFSETQ. The chain's CDR3 is CASSLGQGVFYEQYF. The DNA of the CDR3 is TGCGCCAGCAGCTTGGGACAGGGCGTATTCTACGAGCAGTACTTC.

In its sample, this clone was seen a few times. V is TRBV6-5 and J is TRBJ1-4, with unresolved D. Germline CDR1 MNHEY, CDR2 SVGAGI. This CDR3 is 14 amino acids long. V was cut by 4 bases and J by 6 bases, with 12 bases left in between. The CDR3 sequence is CASSSRSGYEKLFF. CDR3 DNA: TGTGCCAGCAGTTCCAGGTCCGGGTATGAAAAACTGTTTTTT.

J is TRBJ1-2 and V is TRBV30; D perhaps matches TRBD1 (6 bases). Between the trimmed V and J ends, which lost 2 bases and 4 bases, there was a span of 14 bases. This CDR3 is built from 14 residues. Looked up from germline, CDR1 is GTSNPN and CDR2 is SVGIG (reference sequence). The CDR3 loop is CAWSREGETYGYTF. CDR3 in DNA: TGTGCCTGGAGTCGTGAGGGGGAAACCTATGGCTACACCTTC.

This rearrangement joins TRBV3-1 (or the pseudogene TRBV3-2) to TRBJ1-5; a possible D gene is TRBD1 (5 bases). V gave up 4 bases and J gave up 0 bases, with 7 bases separating them. The germline CDR1 and CDR2 sequences are LGHDT and YNNKEL (reference sequence). The CDR3 loop spans 14 amino acids. The CDR3 loop is CASSRGFSNQPQHF. The CDR3 coding sequence is TGTGCCAGCAGCCGGGGGTTTAGCAATCAGCCCCAGCATTTT.

The V call is TRBV28, the J call TRBJ2-3; perhaps TRBD2 as D (6 bases). The CDR3 has 16 amino acids. Between the trimmed V and J ends, which lost 7 bases and 0 bases, there was a span of 17 bases. Germline V CDR1 and CDR2: MDHEN, SYDVKM. CDR3 amino acids: CASTRGSRASTDTQYF. The DNA of the CDR3 is TGTGCCAGCACCCGGGGGTCTAGGGCCAGCACAGATACGCAGTATTTT.

The genes are TRBV28 and TRBJ1-2; D is ambiguous. V lost 4 bases, J lost 2 bases, and 11 bases lay in between. This CDR3 is built from 14 residues. The V gene's germline CDR1 is MDHEN and CDR2 SYDVKM. CDR3 DNA: TGTGCCAGCAGTTATGCGGGTTCCAACTATGGCTACACCTTC. It specifies CASSYAGSNYGYTF.

V usage is TRBV2 and J usage is TRBJ2-7, with D perhaps TRBD1 or TRBD2 (5 bases each). V was cut by 7 bases and J by 3 bases, with 16 bases left in between. The CDR3 consists of 14 residues. Per germline, CDR1 SNHLY and CDR2 FYNNEI. CDR3 amino acids: CASKGHEGYYEQYF. DNA of the CDR3: TGTGCCAGCAAAGGACATGAGGGGTACTACGAGCAGTACTTC. Based on the CDR3 plus reference TRBV2 and TRBJ2-7, the full variable domain is EPEVTQTPSHQVTQMGQEVILRCVPISNHLYFYWYRQILGQKVEFLVSFYNNEISEKSEIFDDQFSVERPDGSNFTLKIRSTKLEDSAMYFCASKGHEGYYEQYFGPGTRLTVT.

This rearrangement joins TRBV7-2 to TRBJ2-3, with 11 bases lining up with TRBD1. Per the germline V gene, CDR1 is SGHTA and CDR2 is FQGNSA. The V segment lost 7 bases and the J segment 6 bases; nucleotides outside the gene matches: 9. This CDR3 has 15 amino acids. CDR3 region: CASTSWTGGRDTQYF. The CDR3 bases are TGTGCCAGCACCTCCTGGACAGGGGGCCGGGATACGCAGTATTTT.

In the case of this clone: The junction departs from the called germline gene at one end, perhaps through a read error. This sequence joins TRBV28 and TRBJ2-7; maybe TRBD2 (6 bases). The CDR3 is 15 residues long. Germline V gene sequence: CDR1 MDHEN, CDR2 SYDVKM. As DNA, the CDR3 is TGTGCCAGCAGTTTACTGGGACTGACCGCCTACGGCTGGAGTTTC. Translated: CASSLLGLTAYGWSF.

This chain connects TRBV18 to TRBJ1-1; TRBD1 is a possible D gene (6 bases). V lost 3 bases to trimming and J lost 0 bases, with 17 bases between them. The V gene's germline CDR1 is KGHSH and CDR2 LQKENI. This CDR3 has 17 residues. CDR3 in DNA: TGTGCCAGCTCACCTAGTGGGGGGGCCCAACTGAACACTGAAGCTTTCTTT. This sequence encodes CASSPSGGAQLNTEAFF.

The chain employs TRBV10-3 and TRBJ1-2; D ambiguous. Germline CDR1 reads ENHRY; CDR2 reads SYGVKD. V dropped 3 bases and J dropped 8 bases, with 10 bases sitting between them. This CDR3 is built from 12 residues. The CDR3 DNA reads TGTGCCATCAGTGACCTGGACCCGGGCTACACCTTC. Amino acids: CAISDLDPGYTF.

V gene TRBV11-2 combines with J gene TRBJ2-7, with D maybe TRBD2 (5 bases). Looked up from germline, CDR1 is SGHAT and CDR2 is FQNNGV. This CDR3 is 13 amino acids long. The V end lost 2 bases, the J end lost 3 bases, and 8 bases lay between the germline ends. In nucleotides, the CDR3 is TGTGCCAGCAGCTTACGTGCGGGCTACGAGCAGTACTTC. This translates into CASSLRAGYEQYF.

The sample holds a few counts of this clone. The V and J genes are TRBV24-1 and TRBJ1-2, with D possibly TRBD1 on 5 matching bases. From germline, CDR1 is KGHDR and CDR2 SFDVKD. V lost 3 bases and J lost 13, with 17 bases in between. The CDR3 covers 13 residues. DNA for the CDR3: TGTGCCACCAGTGATGGGGGAGCCCCGATATCCACCTTC. It yields the protein CATSDGGAPISTF.

The V gene is TRBV19, the J gene TRBJ1-5; perhaps TRBD1 as D (6 bases). V lost 10 bases to trimming and J lost 11 bases, with 24 bases between them. This CDR3 region has 14 residues. CDR1 LNHDA and CDR2 SQIVND come from the germline V gene (reference sequence). The CDR3 region has the DNA TGTGCCACCCAATCGGGGGCCGCGCTGGGGGCCCAGCATTTT. Amino acid sequence: CATQSGAALGAQHF.

The V and J genes are TRBV18 and TRBJ2-1; 10 bases map to TRBD2. This CDR3 has 17 residues. Per germline, CDR1 KGHSH and CDR2 LQKENI. V shed 2 bases, J shed 5 bases, and the junction held 9 bases outside the gene matches. The CDR3 loop reads CASSPRVTSGINNEQFF. The CDR3 DNA reads as TGTGCCAGCTCACCAAGGGTAACTAGCGGGATAAACAATGAGCAGTTCTTC.

The rearrangement joins TRBV7-2 to TRBJ2-7; D call uncertain. CDR3 length equals 14 residues. V lost 4 bases, J lost 4 bases, and 14 bases lay in between. Germline lookup yields CDR1 SGHTA and CDR2 FQGNSA. The CDR3 reads CASSSIGRLYEQYF. CDR3 DNA: TGTGCCAGCAGCTCCATAGGACGGTTATACGAGCAGTACTTC.

The chain has TRBV7-9 and TRBJ2-6, with TRBD2 matching over 12 bases. This CDR3 is built from 19 residues. Germline assignment: CDR1 SEHNR and CDR2 FQNEAQ (reference sequence). After removal of 4 bases from V and 1 base from J, the junction contained 8 bases not matched to a gene. Here the CDR3 DNA reads TGTGCCAGCAGCTCGCTAGCGGGAGGGGGCCCGTCTGGGGCCAACGTCCTGACTTTC. This encodes CASSSLAGGGPSGANVLTF.

The CDR3 protein is CASSLPRGNQPQHF. DNA for the CDR3: TGTGCCAGCAGTTTACCCCGGGGCAATCAGCCCCAGCATTTT. The J gene is TRBJ1-5, the V gene TRBV28; D remains ambiguous. V shed 2 bases and J shed 2 bases, with 7 bases lying between them. Germline CDR1 reads MDHEN; CDR2 reads SYDVKM. CDR3 length: 14 amino acids.

The genes are TRBV5-1 and TRBJ1-4; no reliable D call. Trimming removed 0 bases at V and 5 bases at J, with 11 bases between. Germline V gene data show CDR1 as SGHRS and CDR2 as YFSETQ. CDR3 length: 15 residues. Written as DNA, the CDR3 is TGCGCCAGCAGCTTGGAGGGCAGTAAAAATGAAAAACTGTTTTTT. It yields the protein CASSLEGSKNEKLFF.

V gene TRBV11-2 combines with J gene TRBJ1-1; D remains ambiguous. The CDR3 extends over 13 amino acids. Germline V gives CDR1 SGHAT, CDR2 FQNNGV. Trimming removed 3 bases from V and 2 bases from J, with 7 bases in between. CDR3 coding DNA: TGTGCCAGCAGCTTGTCTGACAACACTGAAGCTTTCTTT. This codes for CASSLSDNTEAFF.

The rearrangement uses TRBV7-3 and TRBJ2-2; 10 bases agree with TRBD1. V trimming: 4 bases; J trimming: 7 bases; junction bases outside the gene matches: 3. Germline V gene lookup returns CDR1 SGHTA and CDR2 FQGTGA. The CDR3 is 14 residues long. The DNA for the CDR3 is TGTGCCAGCAGCTCGACAGGGGGCGGCGGGGAGCTGTTTTTT. This gives the protein CASSSTGGGGELFF.

This clone has a single count. The chain links TRBV7-2 to TRBJ2-1; no clear D. The CDR3 contains 13 residues. Germline V CDR1 and CDR2: SGHTA, FQGNSA. Trimming took off 6 bases at V and 4 bases at J, with 10 bases between the two ends. The CDR3, as DNA: TGTGCCAGCAGTTTTCAACAGTACAATGAGCAGTTCTTC. This encodes CASSFQQYNEQFF.